The table lists the clone carrying this T cell receptor beta chain with a count of one. The data belong to a study of blood T cell repertoires in COVID-19. Looking at the study overall: Italy, Spain and the United States were the sources of the convalescent and acute COVID-19 samples. Sources were T cells, B-cell-depleted T cells, or PBMCs; the material itself was cDNA or gDNA.

As processed by the authors: Amplification with reference gene primers provided the estimates of nucleated cell counts. Profiled with immunoSEQ multiplex PCR; TCRdb holds only in-frame clones, not every one. The DNA was the basis for D and trimming; V, J and clone size are from that table. The table includes 150,000 to 200,000 clones, 70% to 85% detected once. The V end lost 3 bases, the J end lost 4 bases, and 11 bases lay between the germline ends. The CDR3 sequence is 14 residues long. Germline V CDR1 and CDR2: SGDLS, YYNGEE. The rearrangement joins TRBV9 to TRBJ1-3; D is unresolved. This sequence originates from a woman of 80 years or more with acute or convalescent COVID-19. Sequenced material: peripheral blood. In DNA, the CDR3 is TGTGCCAGCAGCGAGGGTGGACTCGGAAACACCATATATTTT. As protein: CASSEGGLGNTIYF. Looking up the rest from reference TRBV9 and TRBJ1-3 gives the full variable domain: DSGVTQTPKHLITATGQRVTLRCSPRSGDLSVYWYQQSLDQGLQFLIQYYNGEERAKGNILERFSAQQFPDLHSELNLSSLELGDSALYFCASSEGGLGNTIYFGEGSWLTVV.